The 26 T cell receptor beta chains in this list originate from one sample, sequenced in a study of control samples from healthy donors and cancer patients. Data came from immunoSEQ multiplex PCR; TCRdb stores just in-frame clones and leaves some out. In the table there are about 150,000 clones, approximately 93% of which are singletons. Specimen: blood. The receptors derive from a man aged 45 to 65 in good health.

Here the CDR3 reads CASSRTRYNEQFF. CDR3 in DNA: TGTGCCAGCAGTCGGACTAGATACAATGAGCAGTTCTTC. The genes are TRBV14 and TRBJ2-1; 7 bases map to TRBD2. This CDR3 spans 13 amino acids. CDR1 and CDR2 from the germline V gene are SGHDN and FVKESK. V was pared by 6 bases and J by 4 bases, with 3 bases of the junction left unmatched.

The rearrangement uses TRBV10-3 and TRBJ2-1, with D perhaps being TRBD1 or TRBD2 (6 bases each). CDR1 ENHRY and CDR2 SYGVKD come from the germline V gene. This CDR3 spans 14 amino acids. The V end lost 5 bases, the J end lost 8 bases, and 16 bases lay between the germline ends. The CDR3 coding sequence is TGTGCCATCAGTAAAAGCGGAGGGGGAGATGAGCAGTTCTTC. Translation: CAISKSGGGDEQFF.

This clone has only one observation. This sequence joins TRBV7-9 and TRBJ2-1; a weak D match, TRBD2 (6 bases). CDR1 and CDR2 from the germline V gene are SEHNR and FQNEAQ (reference sequence). The length of the CDR3 is 13 residues. Trimming left V 0 bases short and J 8 bases short, with 8 bases between. CDR3 sequence reads: CASSLAEGYEQFF. Written as DNA, the CDR3 is TGTGCCAGCAGCTTAGCGGAGGGGTATGAGCAGTTCTTC. Using reference TRBV7-9 and TRBJ2-1 for the parts outside the CDR3, the full variable domain is DTGVSQNPRHKITKRGQNVTFRCDPISEHNRLYWYRQTLGQGPEFLTYFQNEAQLEKSRLLSDRFSAERPKGSFSTLEIQRTEQGDSAMYLCASSLAEGYEQFFGPGTRLTVL.

This clone has only one observation. The gene calls are TRBV6-5 and TRBJ1-2; no definite D call. Germline CDR1 is MNHEY and CDR2 is SVGAGI. V was shortened by 5 bases and J by 5 bases, with 18 bases between the two germline ends. The CDR3 sequence is 15 residues long. The CDR3 protein is CASSTTALMGYGYTF. The CDR3 nucleotides are TGTGCCAGCAGTACAACTGCCCTCATGGGGTATGGCTACACCTTC.

The genes are TRBV28 and TRBJ1-2; D call uncertain. The V end lost 7 bases, the J end lost 5 bases, and 14 bases lay between the germline ends. The CDR3 spans 13 residues. The germline CDR1 and CDR2 sequences are MDHEN and SYDVKM. The CDR3 nucleotides are TGTGCCAGCACGTTCGATGTGAGGTATGGCTACACCTTC. Translated, it gives CASTFDVRYGYTF.

The gene calls are TRBV7-2 and TRBJ1-1; 7 bases agree with TRBD1. Germline V gene data show CDR1 as SGHTA and CDR2 as FQGNSA. V lost 3 bases, J lost 10 bases, and 5 bases stayed unmatched. The CDR3 has 12 amino acids. In DNA form, the CDR3 reads TGTGCCAGCAGCTTCCGACAGGGCAGAGCTTTCTTT. This gives the protein CASSFRQGRAFF.

The chain employs TRBV6-4 and TRBJ1-1, with no clear D. V shed 0 bases and J shed 11 bases, with 16 bases lying between them. CDR1 is MRHNA and CDR2 is SNTAGT in the germline V gene. This CDR3 is built from 14 residues. Here the CDR3 reads CASSDSGKPSQAFF. CDR3 DNA sequence: TGTGCCAGCAGTGACTCGGGCAAGCCAAGTCAGGCTTTCTTT.

The V and J genes are TRBV27 and TRBJ2-1, with a possible D match to TRBD1 (6 bases). The CDR3 covers 14 residues. Per germline, CDR1 MNHEY and CDR2 SMNVEV (reference sequence). The V and J ends lost 5 bases and 6 bases respectively, with 14 bases between them. CDR3 sequence: CASSVLQGSNEQFF. In nucleotides, the CDR3 is TGTGCCAGCAGTGTCCTACAGGGTAGCAATGAGCAGTTCTTC.

This chain uses TRBV20-1 with TRBJ2-7, with TRBD1 matching 7 bases. V gave up 3 bases and J gave up 5 bases; unmatched junction bases: 13. Germline CDR1 reads DFQATT; CDR2 reads SNEGSKA (reference sequence). This CDR3 contains 15 residues. CDR3 DNA: TGCAGTGCTAGTACGAGAGACAGGGTAGTTAACGAGCAGTACTTC. It specifies CSASTRDRVVNEQYF.

The chain carries TRBV3-1 (or the pseudogene TRBV3-2) and TRBJ1-2; D not certain. There are 14 residues in the CDR3. The germline V gene encodes CDR1 LGHDT and CDR2 YNNKEL (reference sequence). V was clipped by 4 bases and J by 5 bases, with 14 bases between them. CDR3 coding DNA: TGTGCCAGCAGCCCAAGGACGATTAGTTATGGCTACACCTTC. It encodes CASSPRTISYGYTF.

V gene TRBV6-5 combines with J gene TRBJ2-2, with D unclear. V was clipped by 0 bases and J by 9 bases, with 11 bases between them. Germline CDR1 MNHEY, CDR2 SVGAGI. CDR3 length: 14 amino acids. Written as DNA, the CDR3 is TGTGCCAGCAGTTACTCGATGAAGGTCTGGGAGCTGTTTTTT. It specifies CASSYSMKVWELFF.

The chain carries TRBV19 and TRBJ2-2; D is unclear. The CDR3 extends over 13 amino acids. Germline V gene sequence: CDR1 LNHDA, CDR2 SQIVND (reference sequence). Trimming left V 8 bases short and J 1 base short, with 8 bases between. CDR3 nucleotide sequence: TGTGCCAGTTCCAACAGGAACACCGGGGAGCTGTTTTTT. Residues: CASSNRNTGELFF.

Here the CDR3 reads CASSPRQGAGGNTIYF. The CDR3, as DNA: TGTGCCAGCAGCCCCCGACAGGGGGCAGGCGGAAACACCATATATTTT. The rearrangement joins TRBV5-4 to TRBJ1-3, with 10 positions matching TRBD1. J was trimmed by 4 bases and V by 4 bases; bases with no gene match: 8. Germline V gives CDR1 SGHNT, CDR2 YYREEE (reference sequence). This CDR3 has 16 amino acids.

The chain recombines TRBV2 with TRBJ2-1; maybe TRBD2 (6 bases). The germline V and J ends were trimmed by 4 bases and 15 bases, with 19 bases remaining between them. The germline CDR1 and CDR2 sequences are SNHLY and FYNNEI. The CDR3 spans 13 residues. CDR3 residues: CASSGGTGNGPFF. DNA of the CDR3: TGTGCCAGCAGTGGCGGGACTGGTAATGGACCGTTCTTC.

This chain uses TRBV28 with TRBJ1-2; D perhaps matches TRBD1 (5 bases). Per germline, CDR1 MDHEN and CDR2 SYDVKM. V was cut by 10 bases and J by 4 bases, with 16 bases left in between. The CDR3 has 13 amino acids. Written as DNA, the CDR3 is TGTGCCACCTGTCTAGCAGGGAGCTATGGCTACACCTTC. Translating gives CATCLAGSYGYTF.

The CDR3 loop is CASSPGGRNYGYTF. In DNA form, the CDR3 reads TGTGCCAGCAGCCCAGGGGGTCGTAACTATGGCTACACCTTC. The chain employs TRBV27 and TRBJ1-2, with 7 bases aligning to TRBD1. Germline lookup yields CDR1 MNHEY and CDR2 SMNVEV (reference sequence). V gave up 6 bases and J gave up 1 base; unmatched junction bases: 5. This CDR3 has 14 residues.

The chain employs TRBV9 and TRBJ2-1; D unresolved. Germline V CDR1 and CDR2: SGDLS, YYNGEE. Trimming pared 0 bases from V and 5 bases from J, leaving 9 bases between. The CDR3 has 14 residues. The CDR3 sequence is CASSVELKDNEQFF. The CDR3 DNA is TGTGCCAGCAGCGTAGAGTTGAAAGACAATGAGCAGTTCTTC.

This chain joins TRBV10-2 and TRBJ2-7, with 7 bases fitting TRBD2. CDR3 length: 15 residues. The ends lost 8 bases at V and 4 bases at J; junction bases unmatched: 14. CDR1 is WSHSY, CDR2 SAAADI, per germline. The CDR3 coding sequence is TGCGCCAGCGGGACCGGGACTAAGGCGCCTTACGAGCAGTACTTC. It yields the protein CASGTGTKAPYEQYF.

V and J are TRBV28 and TRBJ1-6, with 9 bases fitting TRBD1. V gave up 6 bases and J gave up 9 bases; unmatched junction bases: 12. The germline CDR1 and CDR2 sequences are MDHEN and SYDVKM. The CDR3 covers 16 residues. The CDR3 loop reads CASRFLLQGAASPLHF. CDR3 in DNA: TGTGCCAGCAGATTTTTATTACAGGGGGCGGCTTCACCCCTCCACTTT.

The V and J genes are TRBV27 and TRBJ2-1; D ambiguous. The CDR3 length is 15 residues. Germline V CDR1 and CDR2: MNHEY, SMNVEV (reference sequence). V lost 4 bases, J lost 8 bases, and 18 bases lay in between. DNA of the CDR3: TGTGCCAGCAGTTCCCTCCGCCCTGGCCGGCATGAGCAGTTCTTC. Translating it yields CASSSLRPGRHEQFF.

The V and J genes are TRBV5-6 and TRBJ2-2; D call uncertain. Germline V gives CDR1 SGHDT, CDR2 YYEEEE. V was shortened by 3 bases and J by 5 bases, with 8 bases between the two germline ends. This CDR3 contains 13 residues. This CDR3 reads CASSWRETGELFF. In nucleotides, the CDR3 is TGTGCCAGCAGCTGGCGCGAAACCGGGGAGCTGTTTTTT.

This rearrangement joins TRBV5-1 to TRBJ2-1, with 10 bases fitting TRBD2. Germline trimming cut 0 bases from V and 8 bases from J; bases unmatched to any gene: 11. Germline V gives CDR1 SGHRS, CDR2 YFSETQ. This CDR3 is built from 17 residues. The CDR3 loop reads CASSLGLRAGGTHEQFF. The CDR3 nucleotides are TGCGCCAGCAGCTTGGGGCTCAGAGCGGGAGGGACCCATGAGCAGTTCTTC.

The chain employs TRBV5-5 and TRBJ1-6; D not resolved. CDR1 is SGHKS, CDR2 YYEKEE, per germline (reference sequence). This CDR3 contains 13 residues. The germline V and J ends were trimmed by 4 bases and 5 bases, with 7 bases remaining between them. This CDR3 reads CASSPYDNSPLHF. CDR3 sequence (DNA): TGTGCCAGCAGCCCATACGATAATTCACCCCTCCACTTT. The full variable domain, rest sourced from reference TRBV5-5 and TRBJ1-6, is DAGVTQSPTHLIKTRGQQVTLRCSPISGHKSVSWYQQVLGQGPQFIFQYYEKEERGRGNFPDRFSARQFPNYSSELNVNALLLGDSALYLCASSPYDNSPLHFGNGTRLTVT.

The chain is built from TRBV2 and TRBJ1-2; D is uncertain. V was cut by 7 bases and J by 2 bases, with 11 bases left in between. The CDR3 has 13 residues. Germline CDR1 is SNHLY and CDR2 is FYNNEI. CDR3 nucleotide sequence: TGTGCCAGCACTTATACACTAAACTATGGCTACACCTTC. Its translation is CASTYTLNYGYTF.

The chain employs TRBV20-1 and TRBJ2-3, with a possible D match to TRBD1 (5 bases). Deletions cut 6 bases from V and 5 bases from J, with 9 bases between. The CDR3 is 11 amino acids. Germline assignment: CDR1 DFQATT and CDR2 SNEGSKA (reference sequence). CDR3 residues: CSADNRDTQYF. CDR3 DNA: TGCAGTGCGGACAACCGAGATACGCAGTATTTT.

The chain links TRBV11-2 to TRBJ2-7; D uncertain. CDR1 is SGHAT and CDR2 is FQNNGV in the germline V gene. V lost 2 bases and J 3 bases, leaving 17 bases between the germline ends. The CDR3 is 16 residues long. The CDR3 loop reads CASSLQKRRLDYEQYF. The CDR3 nucleotides are TGTGCCAGCAGCTTACAGAAGCGACGCCTCGACTACGAGCAGTACTTC.